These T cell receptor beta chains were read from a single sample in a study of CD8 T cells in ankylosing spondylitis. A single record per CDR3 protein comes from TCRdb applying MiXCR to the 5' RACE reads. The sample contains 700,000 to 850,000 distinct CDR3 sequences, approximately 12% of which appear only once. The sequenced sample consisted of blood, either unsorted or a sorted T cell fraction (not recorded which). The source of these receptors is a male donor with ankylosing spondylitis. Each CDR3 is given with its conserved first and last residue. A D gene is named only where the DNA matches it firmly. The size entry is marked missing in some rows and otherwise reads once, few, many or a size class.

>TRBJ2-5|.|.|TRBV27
TGTGCCAGCAGGCAGCAGCTGGCGTGGGAGACCCAGTACTTC
CASRQQLAWETQYF
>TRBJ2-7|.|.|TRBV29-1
TGCAGCGTTGAAGGGCTCTTTTCCAACGAGCAGTACTTC
CSVEGLFSNEQYF
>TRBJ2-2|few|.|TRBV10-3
TGTGCCATCAGTCGGGTCCCGGTTACCGGGGAGCTGTTTTTT
CAISRVPVTGELFF
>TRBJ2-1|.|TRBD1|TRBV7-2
TGTGCCAGCAGCCGAGAGGGGGCAGTATACAATGAGCAGTTCTTC
CASSREGAVYNEQFF
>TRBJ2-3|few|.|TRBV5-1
TGCGCCAGCAGCTTGGCGTCCACCCACACAGATACGCAGTATTTT
CASSLASTHTDTQYF
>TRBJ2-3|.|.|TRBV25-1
TGTGCCAGCAGCCGGGACGAGAGGACGCAGTATTTT
CASSRDERTQYF
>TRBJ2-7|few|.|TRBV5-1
TGCGCCAGCAGCCCCTTTTCCGGCGAGCAGTACTTC
CASSPFSGEQYF
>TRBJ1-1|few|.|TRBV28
TGTGCCAGCAGTCGGCCCCGGGGGGAGGACATTGAAGCTTTCTTT
CASSRPRGEDIEAFF
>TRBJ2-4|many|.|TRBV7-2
TGTGCCAGCAGCCCGGGACTGGCCCGGGACATTCAGTACTTC
CASSPGLARDIQYF
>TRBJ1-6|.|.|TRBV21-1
TGTGCCAGCAGCAAATGGGGGTCCAGGGGTTCACCCCTCCACTTT
CASSKWGSRGSPLHF
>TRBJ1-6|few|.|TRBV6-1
TGTGCCGTCCGTAGGGGACACACAAATTCACCCCTCCACTTT
CAVRRGHTNSPLHF
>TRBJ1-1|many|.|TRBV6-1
TGTGCCAGCAGTGAGATACGGGGGACTGAAGCTTTCTTT
CASSEIRGTEAFF
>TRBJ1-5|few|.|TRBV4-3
TGCGCCAGCAGCCGAGATTGGGATCAGCCCCAGCATTTT
CASSRDWDQPQHF
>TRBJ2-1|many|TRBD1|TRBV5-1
TGCGCCAGCAGCTTAATCGGGACAGGGTCCTACAATGAGCAGTTCTTC
CASSLIGTGSYNEQFF
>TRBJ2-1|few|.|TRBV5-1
TGCGCCAGCAGACCCGGTACAGGAGGCAATGAGCAGTTCTTC
CASRPGTGGNEQFF
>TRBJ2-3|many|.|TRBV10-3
TGTGCCATCAGTGGAGGAGGGGCCCCTAGCACAGATACGCAGTATTTT
CAISGGGAPSTDTQYF
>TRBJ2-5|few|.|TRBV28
TGTGCCAGCACCATGGGGTGGGTTGAGACCCAGTACTTC
CASTMGWVETQYF
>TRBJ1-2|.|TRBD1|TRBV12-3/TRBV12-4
TGTGCCAGCAGTACAGGGGGCTGGGGCTATGGCTACACCTTC
CASSTGGWGYGYTF
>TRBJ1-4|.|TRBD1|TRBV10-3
TGTGCCATCAGTGAGGACAGGGGAACTAATGAAAAACTGTTTTTT
CAISEDRGTNEKLFF
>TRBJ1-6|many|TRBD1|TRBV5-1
TGCGCCAGCAGCTTGGATGGACAGGGAGATCCCCTCCACTTT
CASSLDGQGDPLHF
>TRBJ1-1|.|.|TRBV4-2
TGTGCCAGCAGCCAAGATCGCAGTGTGTGGACTTTCTTT
CASSQDRSVWTFF
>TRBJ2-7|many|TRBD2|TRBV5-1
TGCGCCAGCAGCCCGGGACTAGCGGGAGGAGCCTACGAGCAGTACTTC
CASSPGLAGGAYEQYF
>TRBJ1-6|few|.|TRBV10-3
TGTGCCATCAGTGAGTCGAGACAGGCTCTCACCCTCCACTTT
CAISESRQALTLHF
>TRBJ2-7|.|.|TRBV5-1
TGCGCCAGCGGTGACTCCTACGAGCAGTACTTC
CASGDSYEQYF
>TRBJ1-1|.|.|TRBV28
TGTGCCAGCAGTTGGGGGCCCGGGGACACTGAAGCTTTCTTT
CASSWGPGDTEAFF
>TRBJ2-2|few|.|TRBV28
TGTGCCAGCTTGCCCCCCACCGGGGAGCTGTTTTTT
CASLPPTGELFF
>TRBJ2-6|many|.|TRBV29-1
TGCAGCGTGAGGTCCCTGGGGGCCAACGTCCTGACTTTC
CSVRSLGANVLTF
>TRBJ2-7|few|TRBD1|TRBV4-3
TGCGCCAGCAGCCAAGTCGCAGGGGGCGTCTACGAGCAGTACTTC
CASSQVAGGVYEQYF
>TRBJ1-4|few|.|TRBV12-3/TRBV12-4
TGTGCCAGCAGTCGGGACTCCCGTTTATTTGAAAAACTGTTTTTT
CASSRDSRLFEKLFF
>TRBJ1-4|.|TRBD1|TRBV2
TGTGCCAGCAGATCCGACAGGGCCTTTAATGAAAAACTGTTTTTT
CASRSDRAFNEKLFF
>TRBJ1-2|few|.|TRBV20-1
TGCAGTGCTAGTGGGTCGGACTATGGCTACACCTTC
CSASGSDYGYTF
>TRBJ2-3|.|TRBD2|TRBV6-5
TGTGCCAGCAGTTACCAACAGGGTAAAGCGGGGGGACGCACAGATACGCAGTATTTT
CASSYQQGKAGGRTDTQYF
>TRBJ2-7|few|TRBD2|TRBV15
TGTGCCACCAGCTTGGCGGGAGGTACCTACGAGCAGTACTTC
CATSLAGGTYEQYF
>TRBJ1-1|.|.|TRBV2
TGTGCCAGCAGTGAAGAACGCCCAGACATGAACACTGAAGCTTTCTTT
CASSEERPDMNTEAFF
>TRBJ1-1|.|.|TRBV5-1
TGCGCCAGCAGCTTGGCCAGCACAGGCAGGACTGAAGCTTTCTTT
CASSLASTGRTEAFF
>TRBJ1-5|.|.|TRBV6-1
TGTGCCAGCAGTGCCCTAGGAGGGCGCCAGCATTTT
CASSALGGRQHF
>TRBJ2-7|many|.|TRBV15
TGTGCCACCAGCAGAGATAGCAGGGCCTCCTACGAGCAGTACTTC
CATSRDSRASYEQYF
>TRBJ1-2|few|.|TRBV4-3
TGCGCCAGCAGCCAAGATTCGGCGGTCTATGGCTACACCTTC
CASSQDSAVYGYTF
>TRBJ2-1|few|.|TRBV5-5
TGTGCCAGCAGCACGGACACTAGCTCCTACAATGAGCAGTTCTTC
CASSTDTSSYNEQFF
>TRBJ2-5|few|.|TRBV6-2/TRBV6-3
TGTGCCAGCAGTTCCCGGGGGATGTTGGAGACCCAGTACTTC
CASSSRGMLETQYF
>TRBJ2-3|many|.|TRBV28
TGTGCCAGCTCTGAAGGGGGGGCTACAGATACGCAGTATTTT
CASSEGGATDTQYF
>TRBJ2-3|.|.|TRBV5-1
TGCGCCAGCAGCCCTGAGCCCCTGCCAGATACGCAGTATTTT
CASSPEPLPDTQYF
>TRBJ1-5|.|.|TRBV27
TGTGCCAGCAGTTTTTCCTCCCGACGGGATAGCAATCAGCCCCAGCATTTT
CASSFSSRRDSNQPQHF
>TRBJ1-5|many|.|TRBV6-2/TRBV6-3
TGTGCCAGCAGTTACCGACCTTATAGCAATCAGCCCCAGCATTTT
CASSYRPYSNQPQHF
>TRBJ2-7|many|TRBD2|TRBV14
TGTGCCAGCAGCCAAGATGGGGACTGGGCTAGCGGCTCCTACGAGCAGTACTTC
CASSQDGDWASGSYEQYF
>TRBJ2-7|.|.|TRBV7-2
TGTGCCAGCAGCTTATCCGGGACCCCTACCTACGAGCAGTACTTC
CASSLSGTPTYEQYF
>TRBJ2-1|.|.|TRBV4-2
TGTGCCAGCAGCCAAGGACGTCAGGGTGGCCATGAGCAGTTCTTC
CASSQGRQGGHEQFF
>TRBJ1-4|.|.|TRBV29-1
TGCAGCGTCCGACGGGATAATGAAAAACTGTTTTTT
CSVRRDNEKLFF
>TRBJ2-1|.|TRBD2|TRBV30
TGTGCCTGGTTTACTAGCGGGAGAAGGAATGAGCAGTTCTTC
CAWFTSGRRNEQFF
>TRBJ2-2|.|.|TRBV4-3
TGCGCCAGCAGCCAAGCCGGGTACACCGGGGAGCTGTTTTTT
CASSQAGYTGELFF
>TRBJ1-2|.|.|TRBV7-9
TGTGCCAGCAGCTTAGCTCTGGAGGGCTACACCTTC
CASSLALEGYTF
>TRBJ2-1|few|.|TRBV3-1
TGTGCCAGCAGCCAAGCACGGGGGTACCTGTTCTTC
CASSQARGYLFF